This T cell receptor beta chain emerged from a study of blood T cell repertoires in COVID-19. Study context: The origin of the acute and convalescent COVID-19 samples was the United States, Italy and Spain. The analysed material was cDNA or gDNA that came from T cells, B-cell-depleted T cells, or PBMCs.

V dropped 1 base and J dropped 1 base, with 5 bases sitting between them. The germline V gene has CDR1 LNHNV and CDR2 YYDKDF (reference sequence). This CDR3 has 14 residues. Original data processing: Estimation of nucleated cell counts was performed using reference gene primer amplification. Produced via immunoSEQ multiplex PCR; TCRdb's table is partial and in-frame only. The DNA gave D and trimming, while V, J and clone size come from that table. The profile covers 40,000 or so clones, with 85% to 90% appearing a single time and 8.5% to 10% taken by the ten largest. The chain uses TRBV15 and TRBJ1-5; D unresolved. The specimen sequenced was peripheral blood. This receptor was taken from a man younger than 40 with active or convalescent COVID-19. The CDR3 is CATSRAGSNQPQHF. CDR3 nucleotides: TGTGCCACCAGCAGAGCCGGGAGCAATCAGCCCCAGCATTTT. Full variable domain (rest looked up from reference TRBV15 and TRBJ1-5): DAMVIQNPRYQVTQFGKPVTLSCSQTLNHNVMYWYQQKSSQAPKLLFHYYDKDFNNEADTPDNFQSRRPNTSFCFLDIRSPGLGDTAMYLCATSRAGSNQPQHFGDGTRLSIL.